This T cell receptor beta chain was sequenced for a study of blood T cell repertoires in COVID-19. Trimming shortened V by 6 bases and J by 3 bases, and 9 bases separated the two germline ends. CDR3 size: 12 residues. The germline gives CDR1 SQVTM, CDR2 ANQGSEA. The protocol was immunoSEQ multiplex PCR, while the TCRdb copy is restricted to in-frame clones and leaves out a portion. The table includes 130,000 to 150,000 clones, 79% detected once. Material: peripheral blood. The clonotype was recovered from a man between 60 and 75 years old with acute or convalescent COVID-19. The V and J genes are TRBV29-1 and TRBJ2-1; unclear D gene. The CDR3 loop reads CSVLPVYNEQFF. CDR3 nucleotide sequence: TGCAGCGTCCTCCCGGTCTACAATGAGCAGTTCTTC.